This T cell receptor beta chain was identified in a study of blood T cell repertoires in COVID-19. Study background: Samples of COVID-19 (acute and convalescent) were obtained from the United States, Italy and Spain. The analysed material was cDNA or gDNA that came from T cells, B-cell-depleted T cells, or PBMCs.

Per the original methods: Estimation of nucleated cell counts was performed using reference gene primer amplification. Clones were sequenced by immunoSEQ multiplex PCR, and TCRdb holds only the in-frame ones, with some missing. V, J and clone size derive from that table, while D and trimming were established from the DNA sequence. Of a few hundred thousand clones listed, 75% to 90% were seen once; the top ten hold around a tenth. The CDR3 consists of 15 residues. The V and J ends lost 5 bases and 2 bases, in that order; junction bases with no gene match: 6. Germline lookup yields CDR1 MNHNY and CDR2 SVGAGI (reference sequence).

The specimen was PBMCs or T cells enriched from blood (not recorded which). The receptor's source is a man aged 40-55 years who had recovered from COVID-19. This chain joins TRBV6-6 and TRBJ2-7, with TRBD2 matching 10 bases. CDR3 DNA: TGTGCCAGCAGTCAAGGACTAGCGGCTGCCTACGAGCAGTACTTC. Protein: CASSQGLAAAYEQYF.